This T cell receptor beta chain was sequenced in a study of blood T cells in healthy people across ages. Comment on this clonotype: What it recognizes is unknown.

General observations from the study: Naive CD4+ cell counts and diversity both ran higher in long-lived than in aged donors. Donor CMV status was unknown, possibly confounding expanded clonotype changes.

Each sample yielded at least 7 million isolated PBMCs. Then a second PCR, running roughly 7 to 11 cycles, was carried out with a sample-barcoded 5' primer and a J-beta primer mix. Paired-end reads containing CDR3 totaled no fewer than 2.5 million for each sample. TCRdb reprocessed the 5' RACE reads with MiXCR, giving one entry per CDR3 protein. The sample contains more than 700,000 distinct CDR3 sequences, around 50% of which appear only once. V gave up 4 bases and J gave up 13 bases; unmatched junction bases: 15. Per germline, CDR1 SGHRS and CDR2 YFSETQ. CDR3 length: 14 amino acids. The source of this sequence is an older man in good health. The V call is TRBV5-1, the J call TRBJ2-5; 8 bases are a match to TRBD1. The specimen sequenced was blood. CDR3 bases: TGCGCCAGCAGCCCGGGACAGGTTTTTAGTGAGCGGTACTTC. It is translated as CASSPGQVFSERYF.